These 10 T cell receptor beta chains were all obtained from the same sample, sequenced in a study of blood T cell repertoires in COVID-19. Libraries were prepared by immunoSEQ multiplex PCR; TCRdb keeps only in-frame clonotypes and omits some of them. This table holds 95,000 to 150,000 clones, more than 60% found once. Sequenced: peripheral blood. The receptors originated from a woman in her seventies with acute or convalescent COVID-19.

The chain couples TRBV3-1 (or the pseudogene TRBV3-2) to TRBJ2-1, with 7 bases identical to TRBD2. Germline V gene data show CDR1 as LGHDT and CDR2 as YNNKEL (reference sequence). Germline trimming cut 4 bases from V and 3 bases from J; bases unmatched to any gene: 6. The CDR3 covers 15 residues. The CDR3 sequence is CASSPTSAIYNEQFF. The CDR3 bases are TGTGCCAGCAGCCCTACTAGCGCGATCTACAATGAGCAGTTCTTC.

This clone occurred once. CDR3 coding DNA: TGTGCCAGCTCAAGCATACCGGGACAGACCTACGAGCAGTACTTC. It translates to CASSSIPGQTYEQYF. The V and J genes are TRBV18 and TRBJ2-7; TRBD1 agrees at 7 bases. This CDR3 region has 15 residues. Germline V gives CDR1 KGHSH, CDR2 LQKENI. The V gene end was trimmed by 5 bases and the J gene end by 2 bases; junction bases not matched to a gene: 9.

DNA for the CDR3: TGCGCCAGCAGCCCCTCCGGGAGGGATGAAAAACTGTTTTTT. This encodes CASSPSGRDEKLFF. The J gene is TRBJ1-4, the V gene TRBV5-1, with no clear D. Deletions cut 4 bases from V and 6 bases from J, with 13 bases between. Germline V lookup: CDR1 SGHRS, CDR2 YFSETQ. There are 14 residues in the CDR3. The whole variable domain, remainder taken from reference TRBV5-1 and TRBJ1-4, is KAGVTQTPRYLIKTRGQQVTLSCSPISGHRSVSWYQQTPGQGLQFLFEYFSETQRNKGNFPGRFSGRQFSNSRSEMNVSTLELGDSALYLCASSPSGRDEKLFFGSGTQLSVL.

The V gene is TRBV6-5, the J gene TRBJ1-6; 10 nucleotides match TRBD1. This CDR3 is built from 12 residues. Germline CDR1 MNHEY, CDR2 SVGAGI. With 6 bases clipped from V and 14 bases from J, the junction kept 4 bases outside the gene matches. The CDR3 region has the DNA TGTGCCAGCAGCCGGGACAGGGGCTCCCTCCACTTT. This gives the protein CASSRDRGSLHF.

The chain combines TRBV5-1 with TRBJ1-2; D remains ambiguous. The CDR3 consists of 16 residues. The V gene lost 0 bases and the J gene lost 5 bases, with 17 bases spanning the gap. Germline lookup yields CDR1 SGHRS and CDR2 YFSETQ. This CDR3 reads CASSLEGAGFNYGYTF. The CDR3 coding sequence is TGCGCCAGCAGCTTGGAGGGCGCGGGTTTTAATTATGGCTACACCTTC. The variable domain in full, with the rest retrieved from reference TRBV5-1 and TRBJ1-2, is KAGVTQTPRYLIKTRGQQVTLSCSPISGHRSVSWYQQTPGQGLQFLFEYFSETQRNKGNFPGRFSGRQFSNSRSEMNVSTLELGDSALYLCASSLEGAGFNYGYTFGSGTRLTVV.

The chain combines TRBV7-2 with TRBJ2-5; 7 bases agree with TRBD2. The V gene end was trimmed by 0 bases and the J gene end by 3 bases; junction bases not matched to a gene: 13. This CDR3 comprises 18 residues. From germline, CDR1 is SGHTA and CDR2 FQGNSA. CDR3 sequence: CASSLAGFGGGTKETQYF. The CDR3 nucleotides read TGTGCCAGCAGCTTAGCGGGTTTTGGGGGGGGGACCAAAGAGACCCAGTACTTC.

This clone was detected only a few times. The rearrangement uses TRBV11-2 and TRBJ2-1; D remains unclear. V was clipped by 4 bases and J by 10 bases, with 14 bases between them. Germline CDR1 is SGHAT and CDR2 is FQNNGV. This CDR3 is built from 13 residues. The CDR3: CASSSLVIREQFF. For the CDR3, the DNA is TGTGCCAGCAGCTCGCTAGTGATTCGCGAGCAGTTCTTC.

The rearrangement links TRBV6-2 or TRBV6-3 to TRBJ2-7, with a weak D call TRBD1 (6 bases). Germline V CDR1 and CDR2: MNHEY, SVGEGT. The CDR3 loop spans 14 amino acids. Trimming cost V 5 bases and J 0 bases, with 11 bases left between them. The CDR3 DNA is TGTGCCAGCAGTCGGACAGAGCCCTCCTACGAGCAGTACTTC. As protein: CASSRTEPSYEQYF.

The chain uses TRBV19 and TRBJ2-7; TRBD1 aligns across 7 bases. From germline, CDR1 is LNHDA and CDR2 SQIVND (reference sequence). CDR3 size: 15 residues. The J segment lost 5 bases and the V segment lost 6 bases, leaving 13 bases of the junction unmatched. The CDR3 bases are TGTGCCAGTAGGGCCCTTAGGGGGCACAACAACGAGCAGTACTTC. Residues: CASRALRGHNNEQYF.

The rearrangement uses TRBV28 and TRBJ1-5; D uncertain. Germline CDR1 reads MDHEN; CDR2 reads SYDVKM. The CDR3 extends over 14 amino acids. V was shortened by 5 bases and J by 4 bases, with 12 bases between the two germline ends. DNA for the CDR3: TGTGCCAGCAGTATGGCAGGTCTTAATCAGCCCCAGCATTTT. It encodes CASSMAGLNQPQHF.